One T cell receptor beta chain is described in this entry. Its antigen is as yet unknown. These data originate in a study of beta chain features in type 1 diabetes. V was pared by 3 bases and J by 5 bases, with 6 bases of the junction left unmatched. The CDR3 has 15 amino acids. Germline CDR1 and CDR2: KGHSH and LQKENI. Every isolated RNA sample was fully reverse transcribed, so sequencing captured expressed TCRB transcripts. Naive, central memory and regulatory T cell samples yielded roughly 3.6 million reads on average. The assay was immunoSEQ multiplex PCR, and TCRdb's table has in-frame clones only and misses some. The repertoire holds some 660,000 clones, with around 15% as singletons. Study observations and caveats: Type 1 diabetes patients showed a moderate but significant shortening of TCRB CDR3s in all four CD4+ subsets.

Sequencing was performed on naive CD4+ T cells from blood. The clonotype was recovered from a man younger than 35 with type 1 diabetes. J is TRBJ2-5 and V is TRBV18, with 10 bases that match TRBD1. CDR3 bases: TGTGCCAGCTCACCCCGGGACAGGGGTGCTGAGACCCAGTACTTC. Its protein product is CASSPRDRGAETQYF.